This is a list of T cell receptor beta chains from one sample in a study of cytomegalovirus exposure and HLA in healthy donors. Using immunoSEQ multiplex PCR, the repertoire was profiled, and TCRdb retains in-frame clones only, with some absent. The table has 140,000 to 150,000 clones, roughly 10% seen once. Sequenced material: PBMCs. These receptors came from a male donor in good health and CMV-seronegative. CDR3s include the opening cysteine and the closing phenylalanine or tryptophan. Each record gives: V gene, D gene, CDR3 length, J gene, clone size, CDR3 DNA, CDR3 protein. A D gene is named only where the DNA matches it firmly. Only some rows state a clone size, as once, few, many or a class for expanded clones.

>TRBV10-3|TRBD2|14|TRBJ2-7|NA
TGTGCCATCAGTAATAATCGGGGGGCCTACGAGCAGTACTTC
CAISNNRGAYEQYF
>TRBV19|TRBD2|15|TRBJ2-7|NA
TGTGCCCAAAGGTCTAGCGGGAGCCATACCCACGAGCAGTACTTC
CAQRSSGSHTHEQYF
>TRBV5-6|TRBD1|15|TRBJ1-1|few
TGTGCCAGCAGCTCCCTTCTAGGACAGGGAACTGAAGCTTTCTTT
CASSSLLGQGTEAFF
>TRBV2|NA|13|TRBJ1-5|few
TGTGCCAGCAGGGCCTCGGGAGGACAGCCCCAGCATTTT
CASRASGGQPQHF
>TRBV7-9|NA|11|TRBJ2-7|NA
TGTGCCAGCAGCACGACTGCCGAGCAGTACTTC
CASSTTAEQYF
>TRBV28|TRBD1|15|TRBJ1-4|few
TGTGCCAGCAGGCCGTCAGGGGGCGAAGCTGAAAAACTGTTTTTT
CASRPSGGEAEKLFF
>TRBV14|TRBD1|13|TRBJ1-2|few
TGTGCCAGCAGCCAGGGACAGAACTATGGCTACACCTTC
CASSQGQNYGYTF
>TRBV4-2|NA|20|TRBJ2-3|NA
TGTGCCAGCAGCCAAGATCACCTGGGCGGGGCGCCGTCCCCCACAGATACGCAGTATTTT
CASSQDHLGGAPSPTDTQYF
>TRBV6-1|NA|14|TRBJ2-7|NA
TGTGCAGCACGACAACAATCCACCACCTACGAGCAGTACTTC
CAARQQSTTYEQYF
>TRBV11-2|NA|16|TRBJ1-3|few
TGTGCCAGCAGCTTAGGAGCCGGGCCCCCAGGGAACACCATATATTTT
CASSLGAGPPGNTIYF
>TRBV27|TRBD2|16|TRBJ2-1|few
TGTGCCAGCAGTTTATTAGGCGGGGAGGGTTACAATGAGCAGTTCTTC
CASSLLGGEGYNEQFF
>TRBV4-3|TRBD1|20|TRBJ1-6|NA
TGCGCCAGCAGCCAAGACCCCGGGACAGAATATGGGGCCAGTGAATCACCCCTCCACTTT
CASSQDPGTEYGASESPLHF
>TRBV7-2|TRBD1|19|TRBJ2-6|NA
TGTGCCAGCAGCCCCCGACAGGGGGCGGGCCGATCTGGGGCCAACGTCCTGACTTTC
CASSPRQGAGRSGANVLTF
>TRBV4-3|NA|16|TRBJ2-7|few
TGCGCCAGCAGCCGGGATGATGACAGTCCCCTGTACGAGCAGTACTTC
CASSRDDDSPLYEQYF
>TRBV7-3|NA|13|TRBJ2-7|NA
TGTGCCAGCAGCTTGGACAGAAACTACGAGCAGTACTTC
CASSLDRNYEQYF
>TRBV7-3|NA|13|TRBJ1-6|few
TGTGCCAGCAGCTTATTCGATAATTCACCCCTCCACTTT
CASSLFDNSPLHF
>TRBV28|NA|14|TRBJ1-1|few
TGTGCCAGCAGTCCTTTCCCAGGGAGGGTTGAAGCTTTCTTT
CASSPFPGRVEAFF
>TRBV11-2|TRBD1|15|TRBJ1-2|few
TGTGCCAGCAGCTCCGAAAGGTTAGGGACAGATGGCTACACCTTC
CASSSERLGTDGYTF
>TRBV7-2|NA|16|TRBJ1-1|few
TGTGCCAGCAGCCCCCGACAGGTTACCTCGAACACTGAAGCTTTCTTT
CASSPRQVTSNTEAFF
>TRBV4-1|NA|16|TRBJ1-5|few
TGCGCCAGCAGCCAAGTTCCGGGGGGTGTGAATCAGCCCCAGCATTTT
CASSQVPGGVNQPQHF
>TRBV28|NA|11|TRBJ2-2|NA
TGTGCCAGCAGGTCGACCGGGGAGCTGTTTTTT
CASRSTGELFF
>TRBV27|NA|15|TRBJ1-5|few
TGTGCCAGCAGTTTGACAACTTATAGCAATCAGCCCCAGCATTTT
CASSLTTYSNQPQHF
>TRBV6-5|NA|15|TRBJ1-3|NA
TGTGCCAGCAGTCCCAGGGGTGGCTCTGGAAACACCATATATTTT
CASSPRGGSGNTIYF
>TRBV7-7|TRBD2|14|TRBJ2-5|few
TGTGCCAGCAGTCCGACTAGCGGGTCCGAGACCCAGTACTTC
CASSPTSGSETQYF
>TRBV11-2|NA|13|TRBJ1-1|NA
TGTGCCAGCAGCTTAGCCGTGGGGCCAGCGGCTTTCTTT
CASSLAVGPAAFF
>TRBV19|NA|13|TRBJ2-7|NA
TGTGCCAGTAGTATCCAACAGGGCTACGAGCAGTACTTC
CASSIQQGYEQYF
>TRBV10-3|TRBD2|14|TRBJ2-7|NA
TGTGCCATCAGTGACAGTCTAGCGGGCTACGAGCAGTACTTC
CAISDSLAGYEQYF
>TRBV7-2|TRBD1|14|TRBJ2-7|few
TGTGCCAGCAGCCTCGAGACAGGGGCCTACGAGCAGTACTTC
CASSLETGAYEQYF
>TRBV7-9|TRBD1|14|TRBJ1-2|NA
TGTGCCAGCAGCTTCCCGGGACAGGGGGATGGCTACACCTTC
CASSFPGQGDGYTF
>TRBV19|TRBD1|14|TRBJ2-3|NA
TGTGCCAGTAGGAAACAGGGGGCAGAAGATACGCAGTATTTT
CASRKQGAEDTQYF
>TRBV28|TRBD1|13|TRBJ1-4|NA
TGTGCCACCTCCAACAGGGGGAATGAAAAACTGTTTTTT
CATSNRGNEKLFF
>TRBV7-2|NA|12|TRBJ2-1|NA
TGTGCCAGCAGCTTAGTTGACTATGAGCAGTTCTTC
CASSLVDYEQFF
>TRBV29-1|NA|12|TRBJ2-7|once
TGCAGCGTTGAGGCAGGTCCTGGCGAGCAGTACTTC
CSVEAGPGEQYF
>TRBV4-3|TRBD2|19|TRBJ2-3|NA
TGCGCCAGCAGCCAAGATACCCTAGCGGGACGGTCTAGCACAGATACGCAGTATTTT
CASSQDTLAGRSSTDTQYF
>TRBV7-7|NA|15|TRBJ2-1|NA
TGTGCTAGCAGCTTAGACAGGAGCTCCTACAATGAGCAGTTCTTC
CASSLDRSSYNEQFF
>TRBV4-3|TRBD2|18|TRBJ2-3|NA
TGCGCCAGCAGCCAACGTGATTTCAGGACTAGCGGCACAGATACGCAGTATTTT
CASSQRDFRTSGTDTQYF
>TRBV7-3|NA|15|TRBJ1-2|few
TGTGCCAGCAGCTTAGGTCCGGGGAAGAACTATGGCTACACCTTC
CASSLGPGKNYGYTF
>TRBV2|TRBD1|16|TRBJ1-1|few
TGTGCCAGACTCCGGGACAGGGGGCGCCTGAACACTGAAGCTTTCTTT
CARLRDRGRLNTEAFF
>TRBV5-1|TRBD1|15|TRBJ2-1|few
TGCGCCAGCAGCTTGGTCGGACAGGTCTACTATGAGCAGTTCTTC
CASSLVGQVYYEQFF
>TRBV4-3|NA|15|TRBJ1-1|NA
TGCGCCAGCAGCCAAGATACCGGGGTAGGAACTGAAGCTTTCTTT
CASSQDTGVGTEAFF
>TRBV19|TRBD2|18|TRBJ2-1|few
TGTGCCAGTAGTTCGCTAGCGGGAGGGCCAAGATCTGGTAATGAGCAGTTCTTC
CASSSLAGGPRSGNEQFF
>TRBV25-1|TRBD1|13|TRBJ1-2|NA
TGTGCCAGCAGCCTGACAGGGGCTTATGGCTACACCTTC
CASSLTGAYGYTF
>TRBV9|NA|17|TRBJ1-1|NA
TGTGCCAGCAGCGCTTCCCCCTACAGGAAATCGGCCACTGAAGCTTTCTTT
CASSASPYRKSATEAFF
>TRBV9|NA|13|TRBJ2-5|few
TGTGCCAGCAGCCCCCGGATGGGAGAAACCCAGTACTTC
CASSPRMGETQYF
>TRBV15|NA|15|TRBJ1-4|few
TGTGCCACCAGCCCCCGTAACTCTCTACGGGAAAAACTGTTTTTT
CATSPRNSLREKLFF
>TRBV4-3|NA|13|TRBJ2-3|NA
TGCGCCAGCAGCCAGAGGATCTGGGATACGCAGTATTTT
CASSQRIWDTQYF
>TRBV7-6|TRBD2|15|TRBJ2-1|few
TGTGCCAGCAGTTCCGGGACTAGCTCCTACAATGAGCAGTTCTTC
CASSSGTSSYNEQFF
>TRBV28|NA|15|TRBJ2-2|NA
TGTGCCAGCAGTTTTGGGCAGGTCCTCACCGGGGAGCTGTTTTTT
CASSFGQVLTGELFF
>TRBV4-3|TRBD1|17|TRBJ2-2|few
TGCGCCAGCAGCCCGGGACAGGGGGCAGGGAATACCGGGGAGCTGTTTTTT
CASSPGQGAGNTGELFF
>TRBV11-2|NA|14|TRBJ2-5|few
TGTGCCAGCAGCCCAGATAGGGGTGGGCAGTCCCAGTACTTC
CASSPDRGGQSQYF
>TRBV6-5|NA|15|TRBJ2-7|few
TGTGCCAGCAGTCTCGCGGGGACTGCCACCTACGAGCAGTACTTC
CASSLAGTATYEQYF
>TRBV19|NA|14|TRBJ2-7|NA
TGTGCCAGTAGTATAGGGACAGTACCCTACGAGCAGTACTTC
CASSIGTVPYEQYF
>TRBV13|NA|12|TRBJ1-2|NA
TGTGCCAGCAGAGGTGGGGCCTATGGCTACACCTTC
CASRGGAYGYTF
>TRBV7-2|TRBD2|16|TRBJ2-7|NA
TGTGCCAGCAGCTTAGCCGCTAGCGGGCCCACCTACGAGCAGTACTTC
CASSLAASGPTYEQYF
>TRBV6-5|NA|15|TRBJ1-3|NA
TGTGCCAGCAGTTACTCCGACAGCTCTGGAAACACCATATATTTT
CASSYSDSSGNTIYF
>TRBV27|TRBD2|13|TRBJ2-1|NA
TGTGCCAGCAGTTTGGCTAGCGGGAATGAGCAGTTCTTC
CASSLASGNEQFF
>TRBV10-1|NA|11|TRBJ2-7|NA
TGCGCCAGCATATCAGGGGAGGGGCAGTACTTC
CASISGEGQYF
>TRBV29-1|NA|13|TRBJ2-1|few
TGCAGCGTTGCAGCGGCTCCTGGGAATGAGCAGTTCTTC
CSVAAAPGNEQFF
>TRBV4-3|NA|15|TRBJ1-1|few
TGCGCCAGCAGCCAAGAGGGGGCGGGCTTCACTGAAGCTTTCTTT
CASSQEGAGFTEAFF